One and the same sample provided the 18 T cell receptor beta chains below, sequenced in a study of CD8+CD57+ T cells in acquired aplastic anemia. Only patients with CD8+CD57+ cell expansion on flow cytometry were chosen for sequencing. The use of genomic DNA as template underpinned the TCR beta VDJ and CDR3 profiling. TCRdb recomputed calls from the reads with MiXCR, one row per CDR3 protein. The table shows roughly 500,000 distinct CDR3 sequences, with over 25% occurring only once. The sample consisted of sorted CD4+, CD8+, or CD8+CD57+ T cells (not recorded which) from PBMCs. Receptors were obtained from a human donor with aplastic anemia.

This chain joins TRBV7-2 and TRBJ2-4; D gene ambiguous. The CDR3 consists of 13 residues. V lost 5 bases and J lost 2, with 7 bases in between. CDR1 is SGHTA and CDR2 is FQGNSA in the germline V gene. The CDR3 DNA follows: TGTGCCAGCAGCATTGGGACCAAAAACATTCAGTACTTC. Residues: CASSIGTKNIQYF. Drawing the rest from reference TRBV7-2 and TRBJ2-4, the complete variable domain is GAGVSQSPSNKVTEKGKDVELRCDPISGHTALYWYRQSLGQGLEFLIYFQGNSAPDKSGLPSDRFSAERTGGSVSTLTIQRTQQEDSAVYLCASSIGTKNIQYFGAGTRLSVL.

The V call is TRBV7-4, the J call TRBJ2-5; D is unresolved. The V gene's germline CDR1 is SGHVT and CDR2 SQSDAQ. V dropped 1 base and J dropped 7 bases, with 7 bases sitting between them. The CDR3 has 12 residues. CDR3 bases: TGTGCCAGCAGCTTAGAGTTCACGACCCAGTACTTC. Its translation is CASSLEFTTQYF.

This chain joins TRBV10-1 and TRBJ2-5, with TRBD1 identical over 9 bases. The CDR3 spans 16 residues. Germline CDR1 WNHNN, CDR2 SYGVQD (reference sequence). V shed 4 bases and J 5 bases; nucleotides not matched to a gene: 11. The chain's CDR3 is CASSVSKLGTGETQYF. In nucleotides, the CDR3 is TGCGCCAGCAGTGTAAGTAAGTTAGGGACAGGGGAGACCCAGTACTTC.

About this clonotype: Sequence at one end of the junction differs from germline and may be a read error. This sequence joins TRBV19 and TRBJ2-7; D might be TRBD1 (6 bases). CDR1 is LNHDA, CDR2 SQIVND, per germline (reference sequence). This CDR3 has 16 amino acids. This CDR3 is CASSSGRLGTNYEQCF. The CDR3, as DNA: TGTGCCAGTAGCTCCGGCCGCCTAGGGACAAACTACGAGCAGTGCTTC.

The genes are TRBV12-3 or TRBV12-4 and TRBJ1-5; TRBD1 aligns across 7 bases. This CDR3 region has 14 residues. V was pared by 5 bases and J by 5 bases, with 6 bases of the junction left unmatched. CDR3 loop: CASSPTGLYQPQHF. The CDR3 DNA reads TGTGCCAGCAGTCCGACAGGGTTGTATCAGCCCCAGCATTTT.

This clonotype was picked up many times. The chain carries TRBV7-2 and TRBJ1-3, with D hard to call. V was pared by 5 bases and J by 8 bases, with 7 bases between. The CDR3 is made up of 11 amino acids. CDR1 is SGHTA, CDR2 FQGNSA, per germline. This CDR3 is CASSGGDTIYF. The CDR3 coding sequence is TGTGCCAGCAGCGGTGGGGACACCATATATTTT.

This clonotype came up a few times. The chain links TRBV11-2 to TRBJ2-4; unclear D gene. Trimming shortened V by 0 bases and J by 0 bases, and 6 bases separated the two germline ends. CDR3 length: 15 amino acids. Germline loops: CDR1 SGHAT, CDR2 FQNNGV. CDR3 bases: TGTGCCAGCAGCTTAGAAGCAAAAGCCAAAAACATTCAGTACTTC. It specifies CASSLEAKAKNIQYF.

The V and J genes are TRBV19 and TRBJ1-1; a possible D gene is TRBD1 (6 bases). Germline V gene data show CDR1 as LNHDA and CDR2 as SQIVND (reference sequence). Trimming left V 6 bases short and J 4 bases short, with 15 bases between. This CDR3 has 14 amino acids. CDR3 amino acids: CASSLTGRGTEAFF. The DNA of the CDR3 is TGTGCCAGTAGCCTGACAGGTAGGGGCACTGAAGCTTTCTTT.

This chain links TRBV13 with TRBJ1-4; the match to TRBD1 covers 10 bases. Per the germline V gene, CDR1 is PRHDT and CDR2 is FYEKMQ (reference sequence). The V and J ends lost 4 bases and 7 bases, in that order; junction bases with no gene match: 6. The CDR3 is 15 residues long. The CDR3 coding sequence is TGTGCCAGCAGCTACGGTGACAGGGGGCTTGAAAAACTGTTTTTT. Translating gives CASSYGDRGLEKLFF. The full variable domain, its missing parts supplied by reference TRBV13 and TRBJ1-4, is AAGVIQSPRHLIKEKRETATLKCYPIPRHDTVYWYQQGPGQDPQFLISFYEKMQSDKGSIPDRFSAQQFSDYHSELNMSSLELGDSALYFCASSYGDRGLEKLFFGSGTQLSVL.

The CDR3 DNA sequence: TGCAGCGTGGGGACTAACTCCTACGAGCAGTACTTC. Translated: CSVGTNSYEQYF. The V and J genes are TRBV29-1 and TRBJ2-7, with 7 bases matching TRBD2. The CDR3 spans 12 residues. Germline trimming cut 6 bases from V and 0 bases from J; bases unmatched to any gene: 2. Germline-derived CDR1 and CDR2 are SQVTM and ANQGSEA.

In this sample, this clonotype turned up many times. V and J are TRBV14 and TRBJ2-7; D remains unclear. Germline CDR1 SGHDN, CDR2 FVKESK. CDR3 length equals 11 residues. Trimming removed 2 bases from V and 5 bases from J, with 4 bases in between. CDR3 in amino acids: CASSQQNEQYF. The CDR3 nucleotides read TGTGCCAGCAGCCAACAGAACGAGCAGTACTTC.

The rearrangement links TRBV20-1 to TRBJ2-3, with D possibly TRBD2 on 6 matching bases. V lost 2 bases, J lost 0 bases, and 9 bases lay in between. Germline V lookup: CDR1 DFQATT, CDR2 SNEGSKA (reference sequence). The CDR3 covers 14 residues. The CDR3 coding sequence is TGCAGTGCTAGACTGGGGGGAAGCACAGATACGCAGTATTTT. The encoded protein is CSARLGGSTDTQYF.

This clonotype has a count of ten or more. The rearrangement links TRBV5-4 to TRBJ2-5; 7 bases align to TRBD1. Germline-derived CDR1 and CDR2 are SGHNT and YYREEE (reference sequence). The CDR3 extends over 14 amino acids. With 4 bases clipped from V and 3 bases from J, the junction kept 6 bases outside the gene matches. The CDR3 region is CASSVRTGEETQYF. In DNA form, the CDR3 reads TGTGCCAGCAGCGTACGAACAGGGGAAGAGACCCAGTACTTC.

This clonotype was seen a handful of times. Compared with germline, one end of the junction differs, possibly owing to a read error. J is TRBJ2-1 and V is TRBV19; TRBD2 matches 11 bases. This CDR3 spans 16 amino acids. Germline V gene sequence: CDR1 LNHDA, CDR2 SQIVND (reference sequence). DNA of the CDR3: TGTGCCAGTAGTAAGGGACTAGCGGCCTCCTACAATGAGCAGCTCTTC. This encodes CASSKGLAASYNEQLF.

The chain uses TRBV7-2 and TRBJ1-5; D remains unclear. V was shortened by 3 bases and J by 4 bases, with 7 bases between the two germline ends. CDR3 length: 13 amino acids. Germline-derived CDR1 and CDR2 are SGHTA and FQGNSA. CDR3 sequence: CASSLWGNQPQHF. Written as DNA, the CDR3 is TGTGCCAGCAGCTTGTGGGGTAATCAGCCCCAGCATTTT.

This clonotype was detected ten times or more. The chain carries TRBV2 and TRBJ1-2; weak D call: TRBD1 (5 bases). CDR1 and CDR2 from the germline V gene are SNHLY and FYNNEI. The CDR3 is 14 amino acids. V lost 6 bases, J lost 8 bases, and 19 bases lay in between. CDR3 sequence (DNA): TGTGCCAGCAGAAAGACAGCGCGAGCGGAAGGCTACACCTTC. Residues: CASRKTARAEGYTF.

There are many counts of this clonotype. The chain joins TRBV10-3 to TRBJ1-4, with TRBD1 matching 9 bases. J lost 8 bases, V lost 5 bases, and 9 bases had no gene match. From germline, CDR1 is ENHRY and CDR2 SYGVKD. The CDR3 sequence is 15 residues long. CDR3 DNA sequence: TGTGCCATCAGTAAAGAACCGGGACAGGGAGAAAAACTGTTTTTT. This translates into CAISKEPGQGEKLFF.

This chain links TRBV2 with TRBJ1-2; the match to TRBD1 covers 7 bases. With V trimmed by 7 bases and J by 6 bases, 11 bases remained unmatched. The CDR3 spans 14 residues. CDR1 and CDR2 (germline): SNHLY, FYNNEI. Written as DNA, the CDR3 is TGTGCCAGCAAAAGGGACAGTCAGACCGATGGCTACACCTTC. Translated: CASKRDSQTDGYTF.